A single sample is the source of the 15 T cell receptor beta chains below, sequenced in a study of control samples from healthy donors and cancer patients. Here immunoSEQ multiplex PCR was the method, and the copy in TCRdb shows in-frame clones only, minus some. Of just under 75,000 clones listed, roughly 84% are singletons. The specimen sequenced was blood. Every receptor here comes from a woman aged 45 to 65 in good health.

This chain joins TRBV14 and TRBJ1-1, with D tentatively TRBD1 (6 bases). Trimming removed 2 bases from V and 4 bases from J, with 11 bases in between. This CDR3 has 14 amino acids. Germline lookup yields CDR1 SGHDN and CDR2 FVKESK. The CDR3 bases are TGTGCCAGCAGCCAATGGATAGGGGGCACTGAAGCTTTCTTT. Translating gives CASSQWIGGTEAFF.

This clone has a single count. J is TRBJ2-7 and V is TRBV19; 11 bases line up with TRBD2. Unmatched junction bases numbered 4, after V lost 3 bases and J lost 6 bases. CDR3 size: 14 residues. CDR1 is LNHDA, CDR2 SQIVND, per germline (reference sequence). The CDR3 region is CASSIGLAGGEQYF. The CDR3 region has the DNA TGTGCCAGTAGTATCGGCCTAGCGGGAGGCGAGCAGTACTTC. The full variable domain, completed using reference TRBV19 and TRBJ2-7, is DGGITQSPKYLFRKEGQNVTLSCEQNLNHDAMYWYRQDPGQGLRLIYYSQIVNDFQKGDIAEGYSVSREKKESFPLTVTSAQKNPTAFYLCASSIGLAGGEQYFGPGTRLTVT.

The chain has TRBV27 and TRBJ2-7; either TRBD1 or TRBD2 may fit D (6 bases each). With 3 bases removed from V and 6 bases from J, the gap between germline ends came to 18 bases. Germline-derived CDR1 and CDR2 are MNHEY and SMNVEV (reference sequence). The CDR3 spans 15 residues. CDR3 sequence reads: CASSFSRVGGGEQYF. CDR3 nucleotide sequence: TGTGCCAGCAGTTTTTCCCGGGTCGGGGGCGGCGAGCAGTACTTC.

To note about this clone: Other DNA variants within this sample encode the same CDR3. The chain recombines TRBV5-1 with TRBJ2-7; 10 bases are a match to TRBD2. The germline gives CDR1 SGHRS, CDR2 YFSETQ. The CDR3 length is 15 residues. V shed 0 bases, J shed 3 bases, and the junction held 3 bases outside the gene matches. CDR3 in amino acids: CASSLEASGSYEQYF. DNA of the CDR3: TGCGCCAGCAGCTTGGAGGCTAGCGGGAGCTACGAGCAGTACTTC.

Regarding this clone: A junction boundary mismatches the germline segment, possibly from a read error. The genes are TRBV3-1 (or the pseudogene TRBV3-2) and TRBJ1-3; 8 bases line up with TRBD1. The CDR3 length is 17 residues. Germline CDR1 LGHDT, CDR2 YNNKEL (reference sequence). CDR3 in DNA: TGTGCCAGCAGTCAAGCAGGACAGGGAGTCTCGGGAAACACCATATATTTT. This sequence encodes CASSQAGQGVSGNTIYF.

The chain links TRBV2 to TRBJ1-1; 7 bases are a match to TRBD1. The CDR3 consists of 14 residues. Trimming cost V 8 bases and J 3 bases; bases outside gene matches: 9. The germline V gene has CDR1 SNHLY and CDR2 FYNNEI. CDR3 in DNA: TGTGCCAGCCGAGGTTACAGGGGTTACACTGAAGCTTTCTTT. Amino acids: CASRGYRGYTEAFF. The full variable domain, completed using reference TRBV2 and TRBJ1-1, is EPEVTQTPSHQVTQMGQEVILRCVPISNHLYFYWYRQILGQKVEFLVSFYNNEISEKSEIFDDQFSVERPDGSNFTLKIRSTKLEDSAMYFCASRGYRGYTEAFFGQGTRLTVV.

This chain uses TRBV15 with TRBJ1-5; D unclear. CDR1 is LNHNV, CDR2 YYDKDF, per germline (reference sequence). Trimming pared 6 bases from V and 3 bases from J, leaving 9 bases between. The CDR3 spans 13 residues. CDR3 sequence (DNA): TGTGCCACCAGTCACGGTTTCAATCAGCCCCAGCATTTT. Translating gives CATSHGFNQPQHF.

The chain carries TRBV5-1 and TRBJ2-6; 9 nucleotides match TRBD1. Trimming at V came to 0 bases and at J to 1 base, leaving 11 bases not matched to a gene. The germline V gene encodes CDR1 SGHRS and CDR2 YFSETQ. This CDR3 comprises 20 residues. In DNA, the CDR3 is TGCGCCAGCAGCTTGGGACCTATGGGACAGGGATTTTCTGGGGCCAACGTCCTGACTTTC. Its protein is CASSLGPMGQGFSGANVLTF.

This chain connects TRBV5-1 to TRBJ1-1, with a possible D match to TRBD1 (5 bases). Per the germline V gene, CDR1 is SGHRS and CDR2 is YFSETQ. Trimming stripped 7 bases from V and 7 bases from J, with 17 bases between. The CDR3 has 13 residues. The CDR3 loop is CASRGRADGEAFF. CDR3 sequence (DNA): TGCGCCAGCCGGGGCAGGGCGGATGGTGAAGCTTTCTTT.

This chain links TRBV6-5 with TRBJ1-1; tentative D call: TRBD1 (5 bases). Germline values: CDR1 MNHEY, CDR2 SVGAGI. Trimming shortened V by 11 bases and J by 2 bases, and 15 bases separated the two germline ends. This CDR3 contains 13 residues. The CDR3 region has the DNA TGTGCCGGACAAAGACAGTTTAACACTGAAGCTTTCTTT. Its translation: CAGQRQFNTEAFF.

V is TRBV30 and J is TRBJ1-5, with D tentatively TRBD1 (5 bases). The CDR3 has 15 residues. V was clipped by 4 bases and J by 2 bases, with 15 bases between them. Germline V gene lookup returns CDR1 GTSNPN and CDR2 SVGIG (reference sequence). In DNA, the CDR3 is TGTGCCTGGACCTACACAGGTCACCGCAATCAGCCCCAGCATTTT. Translating gives CAWTYTGHRNQPQHF.

The chain has TRBV7-3 and TRBJ2-6; 7 bases line up with TRBD2. Trimming at V came to 5 bases and at J to 0 bases, leaving 16 bases not matched to a gene. The CDR3 has 20 amino acids. The germline CDR1 and CDR2 sequences are SGHTA and FQGTGA. The CDR3 loop is CASSPIGGLAGSSGANVLTF. Here the CDR3 DNA reads TGTGCCAGCAGCCCAATCGGGGGTTTAGCGGGTAGCTCTGGGGCCAACGTCCTGACTTTC.

This sequence joins TRBV6-6 and TRBJ1-3; D is ambiguous. The germline gives CDR1 MNHNY, CDR2 SVGAGI (reference sequence). Deletions cut 6 bases from V and 0 bases from J, with 9 bases between. The CDR3 runs to 14 residues. The CDR3 sequence is CASSIRGSGNTIYF. The CDR3 DNA sequence: TGTGCCAGCAGCATCCGGGGCTCTGGAAACACCATATATTTT.

V usage is TRBV2 and J usage is TRBJ2-7; D gene uncertain. CDR3 length equals 11 residues. V was clipped by 10 bases and J by 4 bases, with 11 bases between them. Germline V CDR1 and CDR2: SNHLY, FYNNEI. The CDR3 DNA reads TGTGCCATCACTCTCCTTTACGAGCAGTACTTC. This sequence encodes CAITLLYEQYF.

The chain joins TRBV18 to TRBJ2-7; D is possibly TRBD1 (6 bases). The J call is doubtful: the DNA matches TRBJ2-5 better. The CDR3 length is 14 residues. The germline gives CDR1 KGHSH, CDR2 LQKENI. The DNA of the CDR3 is TGTGCCAGCTCACCGGGGGCAGGGTTGAAGACCCAGTACTTC. It codes for CASSPGAGLKTQYF.